The 9 T cell receptor beta chains presented below share a single source sample, sequenced in a study of T cell repertoires in cytomegalovirus infection. TCRdb reanalysed the reads using MiXCR and keeps one entry per CDR3 protein. The table has more than 650,000 distinct CDR3 sequences, roughly a third seen once. The source material was PBMCs. The origin of the receptors is a human donor in good health (CMV status not recorded). Some clones in this sample may be carry-over from other donors' samples.

The chain recombines TRBV7-9 with TRBJ1-1; D is unclear. The V end lost 2 bases, the J end lost 0 bases, and 7 bases lay between the germline ends. Germline CDR1 is SEHNR and CDR2 is FQNEAQ (reference sequence). The CDR3 loop spans 14 amino acids. As DNA, the CDR3 is TGTGCCAGCAGCTTATCTTCCCTGAACACTGAAGCTTTCTTT. Amino acid sequence: CASSLSSLNTEAFF.

This clonotype was picked up a small number of times. The chain is built from TRBV24-1 and TRBJ2-3; D unclear. This CDR3 contains 14 residues. Germline loops: CDR1 KGHDR, CDR2 SFDVKD. Trimming cost V 8 bases and J 3 bases, with 14 bases left between them. CDR3: CATKKGSGTDTQYF. The CDR3 DNA reads TGTGCCACCAAGAAGGGTTCAGGAACAGATACGCAGTATTTT.

This clonotype has only a few counts. This sequence joins TRBV7-3 and TRBJ2-5, with D unclear. With 5 bases removed from V and 0 bases from J, the gap between germline ends came to 7 bases. CDR1 SGHTA and CDR2 FQGTGA come from the germline V gene. CDR3 length: 13 residues. DNA of the CDR3: TGTGCCAGCAGCCGGACCTACCAAGAGACCCAGTACTTC. It codes for CASSRTYQETQYF.

The chain joins TRBV15 to TRBJ2-1, with unresolved D. The germline V and J ends were trimmed by 5 bases and 9 bases, with 14 bases remaining between them. The CDR3 is made up of 13 amino acids. CDR1 is LNHNV and CDR2 is YYDKDF in the germline V gene (reference sequence). CDR3 loop: CATSPEPVGEQFF. For the CDR3, the DNA is TGTGCCACCAGCCCAGAGCCGGTCGGTGAGCAGTTCTTC.

This clonotype showed up just a few times. The chain is built from TRBV28 and TRBJ2-5; D ambiguous. Trimming left V 5 bases short and J 3 bases short, with 4 bases between. Per germline, CDR1 MDHEN and CDR2 SYDVKM. This CDR3 is built from 11 residues. CDR3 protein: CASSKKETQYF. CDR3 sequence (DNA): TGTGCCAGCAGTAAAAAAGAGACCCAGTACTTC.

The chain employs TRBV7-8 and TRBJ2-2, with D perhaps assigned TRBD1 or TRBD2 (5 bases each). CDR3 length: 15 residues. Trimming cost V 5 bases and J 4 bases, with 14 bases left between them. Germline V gene data show CDR1 as SGHVS and CDR2 as FQNEAQ. This chain's CDR3 is CASSAAGQGTGELFF. CDR3 DNA: TGTGCCAGCAGCGCCGCGGGCCAGGGCACCGGGGAGCTGTTTTTT.

J is TRBJ1-1 and V is TRBV12-5; 8 bases fit TRBD1. Unmatched junction bases numbered 4, after V lost 5 bases and J lost 5 bases. The CDR3 runs 13 residues. Germline V CDR1 and CDR2: LGHNT, FRNRAP. In nucleotides, the CDR3 is TGTGCTAGTGGTCCCGACAGGGGAACTGAAGCTTTCTTT. It codes for CASGPDRGTEAFF.

This clonotype was counted between two and nine times. The chain has TRBV28 and TRBJ1-2; TRBD1 might be the D (5 bases). CDR1 is MDHEN, CDR2 SYDVKM, per germline. V dropped 5 bases and J dropped 5 bases, with 18 bases sitting between them. The CDR3 consists of 15 residues. CDR3 region: CASSRMGGMGYGYTF. CDR3 nucleotides: TGTGCCAGCAGTAGAATGGGGGGAATGGGGTATGGCTACACCTTC.

The J gene is TRBJ1-6, the V gene TRBV7-3; 8 bases are shared with TRBD1. Germline V gene data show CDR1 as SGHTA and CDR2 as FQGTGA. Trimming removed 6 bases from V and 11 bases from J; junction bases left unmatched: 12. The CDR3 spans 15 residues. The CDR3 loop is CASSLGGTGDTPLHF. The CDR3 coding sequence is TGTGCCAGCAGTTTGGGGGGGACAGGAGATACACCCCTCCACTTT.